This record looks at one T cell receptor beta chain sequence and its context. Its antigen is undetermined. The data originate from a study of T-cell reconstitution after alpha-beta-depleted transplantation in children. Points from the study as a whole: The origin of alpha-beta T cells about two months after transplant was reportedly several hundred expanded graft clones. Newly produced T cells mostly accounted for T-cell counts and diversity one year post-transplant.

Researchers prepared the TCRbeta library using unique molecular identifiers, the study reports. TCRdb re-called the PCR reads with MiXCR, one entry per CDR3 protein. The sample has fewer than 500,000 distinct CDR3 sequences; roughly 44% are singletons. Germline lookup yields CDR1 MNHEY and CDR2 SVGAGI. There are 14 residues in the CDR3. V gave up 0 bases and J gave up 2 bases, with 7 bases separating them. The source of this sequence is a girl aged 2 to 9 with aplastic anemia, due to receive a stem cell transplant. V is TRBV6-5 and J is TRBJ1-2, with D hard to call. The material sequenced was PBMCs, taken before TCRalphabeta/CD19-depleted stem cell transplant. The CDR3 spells CASSYSVVNYGYTF. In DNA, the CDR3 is TGTGCCAGCAGTTACTCGGTAGTCAACTATGGCTACACCTTC.